The rows below give T cell receptor beta chains drawn from one sample of a study of shared clonotypes between healthy human individuals. Clones were read by immunoSEQ multiplex PCR, and TCRdb kept only the in-frame ones, dropping some. Here the sample spans approximately 710,000 clones, 90% being singletons. The specimen sequenced was memory CD8+ T cells from PBMCs. These receptors were obtained from a man between 18 and 35 years old in good health. Some clones in this sample may be carry-over from other donors' samples. Both conserved end residues are part of each CDR3. The D gene is left open where the match is weak. Expanded clones get a size class; other rows say once, few or many, or leave the size out.

j_gene	v_gene	d_gene	abundance	CDR3aa	CDR3nt
TRBJ2-1	TRBV6-6	TRBD1	once	CASSISQGDYNEQFF	TGTGCCAGCAGTATCTCGCAGGGGGACTACAATGAGCAGTTCTTC
TRBJ1-5	TRBV6-5	NA	NA	CASREAYSNQPQHF	TGTGCCAGCAGGGAAGCCTATAGCAATCAGCCCCAGCATTTT
TRBJ1-1	TRBV28	NA	NA	CASSSLYVQASMNTEAFF	TGTGCCAGCAGTTCCCTATATGTACAGGCCTCAATGAACACTGAAGCTTTCTTT
TRBJ2-3	TRBV6-6	NA	NA	CASRLEGTQYF	TGTGCCAGCAGATTGGAAGGTACGCAGTATTTT
TRBJ1-1	TRBV30	NA	NA	CACEKENTEAFF	TGTGCCTGCGAAAAGGAGAACACTGAAGCTTTCTTT
TRBJ2-1	TRBV6-6	NA	NA	CASSYELAGGQFF	TGTGCCAGCAGTTACGAACTGGCCGGTGGGCAGTTCTTC
TRBJ2-7	TRBV14	NA	NA	CASSQGRISYEQYF	TGTGCCAGCAGCCAGGGACGGATATCCTACGAGCAGTACTTC
TRBJ2-7	TRBV6-5	NA	NA	CASSQDSPREQYF	TGTGCCAGCAGCCAGGACAGTCCGCGGGAGCAGTACTTC
TRBJ1-1	TRBV6-5	NA	NA	CASSYSMGRTEAFF	TGTGCCAGCAGTTACTCGATGGGGAGGACTGAAGCTTTCTTT
TRBJ2-3	TRBV28	NA	NA	CASCSRDRSIWADTQYF	TGTGCCAGCTGTTCCCGGGACCGCTCCATATGGGCAGATACGCAGTATTTT
TRBJ2-3	TRBV11-2	NA	NA	CASSFGGTDGRDTQYF	TGTGCCAGCAGCTTCGGAGGGACGGATGGGAGAGATACGCAGTATTTT
TRBJ2-1	TRBV29-1	TRBD1	NA	CSIGQGFNEQFF	TGCAGCATAGGACAGGGTTTCAATGAGCAGTTCTTC
TRBJ1-2	TRBV27	NA	NA	CASAPFWGGYGYTF	TGTGCCAGCGCCCCTTTCTGGGGTGGCTATGGCTACACCTTC
TRBJ2-2	TRBV6-1	NA	NA	CASSGGNRPTGRTGELFF	TGTGCCAGCAGTGGAGGTAACAGGCCTACCGGGCGCACCGGGGAGCTGTTTTTT
TRBJ2-1	TRBV27	TRBD2	NA	CASSSLAGVVGEQFF	TGTGCCAGCAGTTCACTAGCGGGAGTCGTCGGTGAGCAGTTCTTC
TRBJ2-7	TRBV9	NA	few	CASSATLGEQYF	TGTGCCAGCAGCGCAACGCTTGGCGAGCAGTACTTC
TRBJ1-1	TRBV5-1	NA	NA	CASSLAGGNTEAFF	TGCGCCAGCAGCTTGGCCGGGGGGAACACTGAAGCTTTCTTT
TRBJ1-2	TRBV29-1	NA	NA	CSVAPDSNYGYTF	TGCAGCGTGGCCCCGGACAGTAACTATGGCTACACCTTC
TRBJ1-1	TRBV9	NA	few	CASSPTGPGAFF	TGTGCCAGCAGCCCGACGGGCCCGGGAGCTTTCTTT
TRBJ1-1	TRBV9	NA	few	CASSVGKGVTEAFF	TGTGCCAGCAGCGTAGGTAAGGGGGTGACTGAAGCTTTCTTT
TRBJ2-7	TRBV28	NA	NA	CASRGQRLYEQYF	TGTGCCAGCAGAGGGCAGAGGTTGTACGAGCAGTACTTC
TRBJ2-5	TRBV15	TRBD2	once	CATYLGTGGQAEETQYF	TGTGCCACCTATTTAGGGACGGGGGGGCAGGCCGAAGAGACCCAGTACTTC
TRBJ1-2	TRBV15	TRBD1	NA	CATSTGQGANYGYTF	TGTGCCACCAGCACAGGACAGGGGGCGAACTATGGCTACACCTTC
TRBJ1-3	TRBV6-1	TRBD1	NA	CASKDRGSGNTIYF	TGTGCCAGTAAGGACAGGGGCTCTGGAAACACCATATATTTT
TRBJ2-7	TRBV21-1	NA	NA	CASSKDKLNRDRVYEQYF	TGTGCCAGCAGCAAAGACAAGCTTAACCGGGACAGGGTCTACGAGCAGTACTTC
TRBJ2-1	TRBV7-9	NA	NA	CASTKPGNEQFF	TGTGCCAGCACTAAACCCGGGAATGAGCAGTTCTTC
TRBJ1-2	TRBV7-9	NA	NA	CASSSLGTIGGYTF	TGTGCCAGCAGCTCCCTCGGGACTATCGGCGGCTACACCTTC
TRBJ2-1	TRBV20-1	TRBD2	NA	CSARRGNEQFF	TGCAGTGCTAGGCGGGGGAATGAGCAGTTCTTC
TRBJ2-5	TRBV6-5	NA	NA	CASRDTPVETQYF	TGTGCCAGCCGGGACACCCCAGTGGAGACCCAGTACTTC
TRBJ2-7	TRBV30	NA	NA	CAWEEGRAGYEQYF	TGTGCCTGGGAGGAGGGGCGGGCCGGTTACGAGCAGTACTTC
TRBJ1-2	TRBV27	NA	NA	CASSLGGRAGTNYGYTF	TGTGCCAGCAGTTTAGGTGGGCGGGCGGGGACGAACTATGGCTACACCTTC
TRBJ1-1	TRBV19	NA	NA	CASNGRVNTEAFF	TGTGCCAGTAATGGGAGGGTAAACACTGAAGCTTTCTTT
TRBJ1-5	TRBV15	NA	once	CATSTQGNQPQHF	TGTGCCACCAGCACTCAGGGCAATCAGCCCCAGCATTTT
TRBJ2-1	TRBV27	NA	NA	CASSLSSPNEQFF	TGTGCCAGCAGTTTATCGAGCCCGAATGAGCAGTTCTTC
TRBJ2-2	TRBV9	NA	NA	CASSVGTGSTGELFF	TGTGCCAGCAGCGTAGGTACGGGAAGCACCGGGGAGCTGTTTTTT
TRBJ2-2	TRBV7-9	NA	NA	CASSSQGRHAGELFF	TGTGCCAGCAGCTCCCAAGGACGGCACGCCGGGGAGCTGTTTTTT
TRBJ1-1	TRBV4-3	NA	NA	CASSQYRLMNTEAFF	TGCGCCAGCAGCCAATACCGACTGATGAACACTGAAGCTTTCTTT
TRBJ2-5	TRBV7-3	NA	NA	CASSAGGGGELQYF	TGTGCCAGCAGCGCCGGCGGTGGCGGCGAGCTCCAGTACTTC
TRBJ2-1	TRBV27	NA	medium-sized	CASCTGYNNEQFF	TGTGCCAGCTGTACGGGCTACAACAATGAGCAGTTCTTC
TRBJ2-3	TRBV27	NA	NA	CASRPAIRAGATDTQYF	TGTGCCAGCAGACCCGCTATTCGGGCAGGCGCCACAGATACGCAGTATTTT
TRBJ1-4	TRBV27	NA	NA	CASSSGHNRGLHEKLFF	TGTGCCAGCAGTTCGGGCCATAATCGGGGCCTTCATGAAAAACTGTTTTTT
TRBJ2-6	TRBV6-6	NA	NA	CASSQAEGSGANVLTF	TGTGCCAGCAGTCAGGCGGAGGGCTCTGGGGCCAACGTCCTGACTTTC
TRBJ2-7	TRBV7-9	TRBD2	NA	CASSLEAGGSYEQYF	TGTGCCAGCAGCTTAGAGGCGGGAGGTAGCTACGAGCAGTACTTC
TRBJ1-3	TRBV9	NA	once	CASSVDGGSGNTIYF	TGTGCCAGCAGCGTAGATGGGGGGTCTGGAAACACCATATATTTT
TRBJ1-5	TRBV6-5	NA	NA	CASSYSEREPQHF	TGTGCCAGCAGTTACTCGGAGCGGGAGCCCCAGCATTTT
TRBJ1-4	TRBV16	TRBD1	NA	CASSQYGTGHEKLFF	TGTGCCAGCAGCCAATATGGGACAGGCCATGAAAAACTGTTTTTT
TRBJ1-1	TRBV9	NA	NA	CASSGQGGPMNTEAFF	TGTGCCAGTTCCGGGCAGGGAGGGCCCATGAACACTGAAGCTTTCTTT
TRBJ1-5	TRBV5-3	NA	few	CARSLGAVGQPQHF	TGTGCCAGAAGCTTGGGAGCCGTGGGTCAGCCCCAGCATTTT
TRBJ2-7	TRBV9	NA	NA	CASSADTYEQYF	TGTGCCAGCAGCGCCGATACCTACGAGCAGTACTTC
TRBJ2-7	TRBV6-1	NA	NA	CASGHRGGPNEQYF	TGTGCCAGCGGGCACAGAGGAGGGCCAAACGAGCAGTACTTC
TRBJ1-1	TRBV9	NA	NA	CASSVDGTVNTEAFF	TGTGCCAGCAGCGTAGACGGGACGGTGAACACTGAAGCTTTCTTT
TRBJ2-7	TRBV5-6	TRBD1	few	CASSALGTDSYEQYF	TGTGCCAGCAGCGCCCTCGGGACAGACTCCTACGAGCAGTACTTC
TRBJ2-1	TRBV7-3	TRBD1	NA	CASSSRQGFSYNEQFF	TGTGCCAGCAGCTCAAGACAGGGATTCTCCTACAATGAGCAGTTCTTC